This paragraph reports one T cell receptor (beta chain). Its matching antigen is unknown. Trimming cost V 5 bases and J 0 bases, with 11 bases left between them. This CDR3 spans 15 amino acids. Germline CDR1 LNHDA, CDR2 SQIVND (reference sequence). Donors were healthy Finnish infants having corrective surgery for congenital heart defects. Only four of the eight donors provided a roughly 0.45-1 mL blood sample. The table came from immunoSEQ multiplex PCR; TCRdb's copy has only in-frame clones and leaves some out. The sample consists of some 46,000 clones, around 93% of them appearing once. This entry comes from a study of human thymus T cells. Study results and limitations: Thymic as well as blood repertoires seemed to favor certain V and J genes unevenly.

This receptor was obtained from a girl under two years old with a congenital heart defect but otherwise immunologically healthy. V gene TRBV19 combines with J gene TRBJ1-5; D not resolved. Specimen: blood. This chain's CDR3 is CASSVTGFSNQPQHF. Here the CDR3 DNA reads TGTGCCAGTAGTGTCACTGGATTTAGCAATCAGCCCCAGCATTTT. Drawing the rest from reference TRBV19 and TRBJ1-5, the complete variable domain is DGGITQSPKYLFRKEGQNVTLSCEQNLNHDAMYWYRQDPGQGLRLIYYSQIVNDFQKGDIAEGYSVSREKKESFPLTVTSAQKNPTAFYLCASSVTGFSNQPQHFGDGTRLSIL.